Listed here are 26 T cell receptor beta chains from one sample, sequenced in a study of identical twins. TCRdb reprocessed the 5' RACE reads with MiXCR, giving one entry per CDR3 protein. The data show 120,000 to 150,000 distinct CDR3 sequences, roughly 3.2% seen once. Sequenced: memory T cells sorted from blood. The receptor set was obtained from a young man in good health.

This clonotype was counted many times. This chain joins TRBV12-3 or TRBV12-4 and TRBJ2-1; D is ambiguous. This CDR3 is built from 15 residues. Trimming cost V 7 bases and J 7 bases, with 20 bases left between them. CDR3 DNA: TGTGCCAGCAATTTGAGGCTTGGTTTTTCGAATGAGCAGTTCTTC. Translating it yields CASNLRLGFSNEQFF.

Ten or more counts support this clonotype. This sequence joins TRBV2 and TRBJ2-5; possibly TRBD2 for D (5 bases). Germline CDR1 and CDR2: SNHLY and FYNNEI. V was pared by 4 bases and J by 1 base, with 10 bases between. The CDR3 contains 14 residues. The CDR3 DNA follows: TGTGCCAGCAGTGGGCGGGTGCGCCAAGAGACCCAGTACTTC. Protein product: CASSGRVRQETQYF.

This clonotype was seen repeatedly, ten times or more. This chain uses TRBV7-2 with TRBJ2-3; no clear D. Germline V lookup: CDR1 SGHTA, CDR2 FQGNSA. The CDR3 has 15 residues. V lost 3 bases, J lost 6 bases, and 16 bases lay in between. This CDR3 is CASSFFRGTLDTQYF. In nucleotides, the CDR3 is TGTGCCAGCAGCTTCTTTCGCGGTACTTTGGATACGCAGTATTTT.

In its sample, this clonotype was seen many times. This chain connects TRBV7-9 to TRBJ2-1; the match to TRBD2 covers 10 bases. The CDR3 is 15 amino acids. Per germline, CDR1 SEHNR and CDR2 FQNEAQ (reference sequence). V lost 5 bases and J lost 4; bases outside the gene matches: 5. The CDR3 sequence: CASSLLAGAYNEQFF. The CDR3 DNA follows: TGTGCCAGCAGCCTTCTAGCGGGAGCTTACAATGAGCAGTTCTTC.

In its sample, this clonotype was seen many times. V gene TRBV12-3 or TRBV12-4 combines with J gene TRBJ1-1, with a possible D match to TRBD1 (5 bases). The germline V and J ends were trimmed by 6 bases and 1 base, with 9 bases remaining between them. The CDR3 loop spans 13 amino acids. The CDR3 here is CASRPGGNTEAFF. The CDR3 DNA reads as TGTGCCAGCAGGCCCGGGGGGAACACTGAAGCTTTCTTT.

In this sample, this clonotype turned up many times. The V call is TRBV6-1, the J call TRBJ1-2, with 10 bases fitting TRBD1. This CDR3 is built from 18 residues. With V trimmed by 6 bases and J by 2 bases, 15 bases remained unmatched. The germline CDR1 and CDR2 sequences are MNHNS and SASEGT. The CDR3 DNA follows: TGTGCCAGCAGCTCGCCGGGACAGGGGAGAGGAGGAAACTATGGCTACACCTTC. Amino acid sequence: CASSSPGQGRGGNYGYTF.

Many counts were recorded for this clonotype. The gene calls are TRBV12-3 or TRBV12-4 and TRBJ2-6; possibly TRBD2 for D (5 bases). The CDR3 totals 18 residues. V lost 5 bases and J 2 bases, leaving 19 bases between the germline ends. CDR3 in DNA: TGTGCCAGCAGTCCCTCGGGATCTCCCTTCACTGGGGCCAACGTCCTGACTTTC. It codes for CASSPSGSPFTGANVLTF.

This clonotype was counted at least ten times. J is TRBJ1-4 and V is TRBV5-1; D unclear. The CDR3 consists of 19 residues. CDR1 and CDR2 from the germline V gene are SGHRS and YFSETQ. V was pared by 1 base and J by 0 bases, with 19 bases between. The CDR3 nucleotides are TGCGCCAGCAGCTTGTCTCTAGGGTTTGAGGCCGCAACTAATGAAAAACTGTTTTTT. Translating it yields CASSLSLGFEAATNEKLFF. The variable domain in full, completed from reference TRBV5-1 and TRBJ1-4, reads KAGVTQTPRYLIKTRGQQVTLSCSPISGHRSVSWYQQTPGQGLQFLFEYFSETQRNKGNFPGRFSGRQFSNSRSEMNVSTLELGDSALYLCASSLSLGFEAATNEKLFFGSGTQLSVL.

The sample holds many counts of this clonotype. The chain employs TRBV20-1 and TRBJ2-1; no clear D. The CDR3 covers 11 residues. Germline lookup yields CDR1 DFQATT and CDR2 SNEGSKA (reference sequence). The V end was cut by 5 bases, the J end by 5 bases, with 7 bases between. Written as DNA, the CDR3 is TGCAGTGCTTTGGCGGACAATGAGCAGTTCTTC. Translated: CSALADNEQFF.

This clonotype occurred many times. The chain links TRBV4-1 to TRBJ2-5; D unclear. In germline, CDR1 is MGHRA, CDR2 YSYEKL. V was clipped by 4 bases and J by 2 bases, with 17 bases between them. The CDR3 is 16 residues long. CDR3 DNA: TGCGCCAGCAGCCGCCTCGTGGGCGGAGTGCAAGAGACCCAGTACTTC. Its translation: CASSRLVGGVQETQYF.

Ten or more counts support this clonotype. In DNA, the CDR3 is TGTGCCAGCAGCGCAGACAGTAGCTCCTACAATGAGCAGTTCTTC. This gives the protein CASSADSSSYNEQFF. J is TRBJ2-1 and V is TRBV7-2; TRBD1 is a possible D gene (5 bases). The V end lost 5 bases, the J end lost 0 bases, and 11 bases lay between the germline ends. CDR3 length equals 15 residues. In germline, CDR1 is SGHTA, CDR2 FQGNSA. Full variable domain (outside the CDR3, taken from reference TRBV7-2 and TRBJ2-1): GAGVSQSPSNKVTEKGKDVELRCDPISGHTALYWYRQSLGQGLEFLIYFQGNSAPDKSGLPSDRFSAERTGGSVSTLTIQRTQQEDSAVYLCASSADSSSYNEQFFGPGTRLTVL.

This clonotype was recorded many times. CDR3 sequence: CASSRLAGGSYEQYV. CDR3 nucleotides: TGTGCCAGCAGCCGACTAGCGGGAGGATCCTACGAGCAGTACGTC. This chain connects TRBV7-2 to TRBJ2-7, with TRBD2 matching over 13 bases. Per germline, CDR1 SGHTA and CDR2 FQGNSA. This CDR3 has 15 amino acids. J was trimmed by 1 base and V by 5 bases; bases with no gene match: 2.

This clonotype was detected only a few times. This rearrangement joins TRBV10-2 to TRBJ2-2; 8 positions agree with TRBD2. J was trimmed by 6 bases and V by 3 bases; bases with no gene match: 3. CDR1 and CDR2 from the germline V gene are WSHSY and SAAADI. This CDR3 spans 14 amino acids. The CDR3 sequence: CASSDRRGAGELFF. The CDR3 DNA reads as TGCGCCAGCAGTGATCGGCGGGGGGCCGGGGAGCTGTTTTTT.

This clonotype has at least ten counts. DNA of the CDR3: TGTGCCAGCAGCGTCACAGTCAGCTCTGGAAACACCATATATTTT. Residues: CASSVTVSSGNTIYF. The chain combines TRBV9 with TRBJ1-3, with D hard to call. V lost 2 bases and J 0 bases, leaving 9 bases between the germline ends. CDR3 size: 15 residues. CDR1 SGDLS and CDR2 YYNGEE come from the germline V gene.

This clonotype was seen repeatedly, ten times or more. The chain links TRBV11-2 to TRBJ1-1, with D perhaps TRBD1 (6 bases). V lost 6 bases to trimming and J lost 6 bases, with 17 bases between them. From germline, CDR1 is SGHAT and CDR2 FQNNGV. The CDR3 consists of 14 residues. In nucleotides, the CDR3 is TGTGCCAGCAGATACTTTCAGGGGAGCCCTGAAGCTTTCTTT. It yields the protein CASRYFQGSPEAFF.

This chain links TRBV7-6 with TRBJ2-1, with D uncertain. The germline CDR1 and CDR2 sequences are SGHVS and FNYEAQ. Trimming took off 1 base at V and 10 bases at J, with 14 bases between the two ends. The CDR3 extends over 14 amino acids. CDR3 residues: CASSLVLGKGEQFF. As DNA, the CDR3 is TGTGCCAGCAGCTTAGTTTTGGGCAAAGGGGAGCAGTTCTTC. The entire variable domain, with the rest obtained from reference TRBV7-6 and TRBJ2-1, is as follows: GAGVSQSPRYKVTKRGQDVALRCDPISGHVSLYWYRQALGQGPEFLTYFNYEAQQDKSGLPNDRFSAERPEGSISTLTIQRTEQRDSAMYRCASSLVLGKGEQFFGPGTRLTVL.

This clonotype occurred many times. The chain joins TRBV12-3 or TRBV12-4 to TRBJ2-3, with 12 positions matching TRBD2. The CDR3 spans 15 residues. The trim removed 4 bases at V and 6 bases at J, leaving 5 bases unmatched. The CDR3 region is CASSWTSGTDDTQYF. The DNA for the CDR3 is TGTGCCAGCAGTTGGACTAGCGGGACAGATGATACGCAGTATTTT.

This clonotype occurred many times. The junction does not match germline at one end; this may be a read error. The genes are TRBV11-1 and TRBJ2-6; 7 nucleotides align to TRBD2. The germline CDR1 and CDR2 sequences are SGHAT and FQDESV (reference sequence). This CDR3 is 18 amino acids long. Here the CDR3 DNA reads TGTGCCAGCAGCTTAACTAGCGCCCTAATATCTGGGACCAACGTCCTGACTTTC. Translating it yields CASSLTSALISGTNVLTF.

This clonotype was counted ten times or more. This chain uses TRBV12-3 or TRBV12-4 with TRBJ2-2; 10 nucleotides agree with TRBD1. The CDR3 is made up of 15 amino acids. V was pared by 5 bases and J by 6 bases, with 6 bases of the junction left unmatched. CDR3 region: CASSPPGQGPGELFF. The DNA of the CDR3 is TGTGCCAGCAGTCCCCCGGGACAGGGGCCCGGGGAGCTGTTTTTT.

This clonotype was counted many times. V usage is TRBV5-1 and J usage is TRBJ1-1; no definite D call. The germline CDR1 and CDR2 sequences are SGHRS and YFSETQ. The CDR3 extends over 14 amino acids. V was pared by 2 bases and J by 0 bases, with 8 bases between. The CDR3, as DNA: TGCGCCAGCAGCTTATCCGCTATGAACACTGAAGCTTTCTTT. Encoded protein: CASSLSAMNTEAFF. The full variable domain, with the rest looked up from reference TRBV5-1 and TRBJ1-1, is KAGVTQTPRYLIKTRGQQVTLSCSPISGHRSVSWYQQTPGQGLQFLFEYFSETQRNKGNFPGRFSGRQFSNSRSEMNVSTLELGDSALYLCASSLSAMNTEAFFGQGTRLTVV.

The V gene is TRBV28, the J gene TRBJ2-7; a weak D match, TRBD2 (5 bases). The germline V gene has CDR1 MDHEN and CDR2 SYDVKM. V was pared by 8 bases and J by 2 bases, with 16 bases between. This CDR3 has 14 amino acids. This CDR3 reads CASDRGVPPYEQYF. The CDR3 DNA reads TGTGCCAGCGATCGGGGAGTGCCCCCCTACGAGCAGTACTTC.

This clonotype was observed at least ten times. The chain is built from TRBV20-1 and TRBJ2-2; 8 bases match TRBD2. V was clipped by 6 bases and J by 6 bases; unmatched bases: 9. The CDR3 contains 14 residues. Per the germline V gene, CDR1 is DFQATT and CDR2 is SNEGSKA (reference sequence). This CDR3 is CSAPREGRAGELFF. In DNA, the CDR3 is TGCAGTGCCCCACGGGAGGGCCGGGCCGGGGAGCTGTTTTTT.

This clonotype was found many times. The rearrangement uses TRBV4-1 and TRBJ2-2; TRBD2 matches 9 bases. The CDR3 length is 16 residues. V lost 1 base and J lost 2; bases outside the gene matches: 2. The V gene's germline CDR1 is MGHRA and CDR2 YSYEKL. The CDR3 sequence: CASSQVTSGNTGELFF. In nucleotides, the CDR3 is TGCGCCAGCAGCCAAGTGACTAGCGGAAACACCGGGGAGCTGTTTTTT.

This clonotype was detected many times. The V and J genes are TRBV9 and TRBJ2-3; maybe TRBD2 (6 bases). The CDR3 contains 16 residues. Germline V gene sequence: CDR1 SGDLS, CDR2 YYNGEE. V was clipped by 0 bases and J by 5 bases, with 16 bases between them. In DNA form, the CDR3 reads TGTGCCAGCAGCGTAGCTACGGGGGTCGGAGTAGATACGCAGTATTTT. Amino acids: CASSVATGVGVDTQYF.

At least ten counts were recorded for this clonotype. The chain is built from TRBV5-6 and TRBJ2-2; no firm D call. Germline lookup yields CDR1 SGHDT and CDR2 YYEEEE. Trimming took off 6 bases at V and 6 bases at J, with 12 bases between the two ends. The CDR3 runs 13 residues. DNA of the CDR3: TGTGCCAGCAACCTTCTGTACTCCGGGGAGCTGTTTTTT. This gives the protein CASNLLYSGELFF.

This clonotype was detected many times. This chain's CDR3 is CASSHPGSDQPQHF. The CDR3 nucleotides read TGCGCCAGCAGCCACCCGGGTTCGGATCAGCCCCAGCATTTT. The V and J genes are TRBV4-1 and TRBJ1-5; no clear D. This CDR3 is 14 amino acids long. Trimming removed 3 bases at V and 5 bases at J, with 11 bases between. Germline lookup yields CDR1 MGHRA and CDR2 YSYEKL.